This TCR beta chain was identified in a study of T cells in Graves' hyperthyroidism and ophthalmopathy. Background on the study: Peripheral blood samples were taken at initial diagnosis, prior to any treatment.

Together with thyroid ultrasound, orbital computed tomography, serum thyroxine and TRAb, clinical symptoms were used for diagnoses. It was RNA transcripts that yielded the amplified TCR beta CDR3 regions. First-round RT-PCR targeting the TCR CDR3 was performed with the HTBI primer set. TCRdb re-called the multiplex PCR reads through MiXCR, storing one row per CDR3 protein. The data contain about 380,000 distinct CDR3 sequences, about 18% of them seen just once; the ten biggest clones take up less than 45%. V lost 5 bases and J lost 1; bases outside the gene matches: 7. This CDR3 is built from 14 residues. Germline lookup yields CDR1 DFQATT and CDR2 SNEGSKA (reference sequence). Study-wide findings and caveats: Most expanded thyroid clonotypes above 0.001 recurred in blood.

This clonotype has a count of ten or more. Its antigen is as yet unknown. The rearrangement uses TRBV20-1 and TRBJ1-1, with TRBD1 matching 7 bases. The sample comprised blood. The receptor's source is a man younger than 30 with Graves' ophthalmopathy. CDR3 sequence (DNA): TGCAGTGCTGGCCGAGGGGGCCCGAACACTGAAGCTTTCTTT. Encoded protein: CSAGRGGPNTEAFF.